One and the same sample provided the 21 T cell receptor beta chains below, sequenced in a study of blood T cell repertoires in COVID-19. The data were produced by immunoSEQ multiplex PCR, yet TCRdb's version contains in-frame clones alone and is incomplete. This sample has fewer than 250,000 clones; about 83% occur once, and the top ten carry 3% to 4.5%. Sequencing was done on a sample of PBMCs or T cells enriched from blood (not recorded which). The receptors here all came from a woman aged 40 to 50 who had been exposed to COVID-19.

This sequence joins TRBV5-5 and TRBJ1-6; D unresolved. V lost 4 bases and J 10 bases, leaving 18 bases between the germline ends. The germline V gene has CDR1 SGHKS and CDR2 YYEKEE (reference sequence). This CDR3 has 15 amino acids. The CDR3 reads CASSKDGVAKSPLHF. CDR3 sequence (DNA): TGTGCCAGCAGCAAGGACGGGGTCGCCAAATCACCCCTCCACTTT.

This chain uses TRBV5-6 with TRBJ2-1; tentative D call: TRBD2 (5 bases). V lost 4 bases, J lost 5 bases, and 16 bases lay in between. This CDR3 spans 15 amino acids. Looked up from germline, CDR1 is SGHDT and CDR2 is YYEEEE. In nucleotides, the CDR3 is TGTGCCAGCAGCCGGGGTGGCCGTTATGACAATGAGCAGTTCTTC. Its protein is CASSRGGRYDNEQFF. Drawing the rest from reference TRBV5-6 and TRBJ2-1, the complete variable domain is DAGVTQSPTHLIKTRGQQVTLRCSPKSGHDTVSWYQQALGQGPQFIFQYYEEEERQRGNFPDRFSGHQFPNYSSELNVNALLLGDSALYLCASSRGGRYDNEQFFGPGTRLTVL.

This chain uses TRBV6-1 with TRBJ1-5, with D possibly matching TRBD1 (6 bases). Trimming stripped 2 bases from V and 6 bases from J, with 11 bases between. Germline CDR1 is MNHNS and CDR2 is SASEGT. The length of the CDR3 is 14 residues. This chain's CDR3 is CASSEMRGSQPQHF. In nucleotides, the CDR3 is TGTGCCAGCAGTGAAATGAGGGGGAGTCAGCCCCAGCATTTT.

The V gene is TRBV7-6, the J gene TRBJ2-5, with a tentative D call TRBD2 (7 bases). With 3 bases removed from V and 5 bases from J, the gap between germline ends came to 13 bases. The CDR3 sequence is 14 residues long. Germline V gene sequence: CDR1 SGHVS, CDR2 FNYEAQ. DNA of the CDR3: TGTGCCAGCAGCTTGGGGGGGCCTCGGGAGACCCAGTACTTC. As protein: CASSLGGPRETQYF.

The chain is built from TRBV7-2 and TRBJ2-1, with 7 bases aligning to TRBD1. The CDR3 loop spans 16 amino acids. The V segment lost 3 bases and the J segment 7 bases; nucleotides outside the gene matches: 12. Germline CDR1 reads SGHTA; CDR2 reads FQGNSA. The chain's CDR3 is CASSFFGTVTQNEQFF. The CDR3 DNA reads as TGTGCCAGCAGCTTTTTTGGGACAGTGACCCAAAATGAGCAGTTCTTC.

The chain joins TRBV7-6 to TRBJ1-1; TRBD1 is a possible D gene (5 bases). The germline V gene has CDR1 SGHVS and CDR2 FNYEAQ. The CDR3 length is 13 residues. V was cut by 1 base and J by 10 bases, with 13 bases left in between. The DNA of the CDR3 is TGTGCCAGCAGCTTAGAGGAAGGGGAAGGAGCTTTCTTT. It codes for CASSLEEGEGAFF.

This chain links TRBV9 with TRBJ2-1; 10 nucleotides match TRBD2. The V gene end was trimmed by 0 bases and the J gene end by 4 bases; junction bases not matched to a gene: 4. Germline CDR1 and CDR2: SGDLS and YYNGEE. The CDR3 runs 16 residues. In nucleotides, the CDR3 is TGTGCCAGCAGCGTAGGTCCAGCGGGGGGGTACAATGAGCAGTTCTTC. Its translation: CASSVGPAGGYNEQFF.

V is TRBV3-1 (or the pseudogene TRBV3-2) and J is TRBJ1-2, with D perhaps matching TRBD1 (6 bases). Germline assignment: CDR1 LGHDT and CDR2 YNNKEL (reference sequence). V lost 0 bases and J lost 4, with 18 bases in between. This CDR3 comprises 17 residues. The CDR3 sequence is CASSQDLIRTDFYGYTF. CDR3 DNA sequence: TGTGCCAGCAGCCAAGATCTAATCAGGACAGACTTCTATGGCTACACCTTC.

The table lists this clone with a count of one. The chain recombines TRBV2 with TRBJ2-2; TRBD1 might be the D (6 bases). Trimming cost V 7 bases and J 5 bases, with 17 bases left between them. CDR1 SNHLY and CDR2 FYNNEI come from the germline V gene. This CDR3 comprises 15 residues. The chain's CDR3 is CASNDRPMVTGELFF. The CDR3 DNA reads TGTGCCAGCAATGACAGGCCTATGGTTACCGGGGAGCTGTTTTTT.

This CDR3 reads CASSRTSGGPKGEQFF. The CDR3 coding sequence is TGTGCCAGCAGTCGGACTAGCGGGGGCCCTAAGGGTGAGCAGTTCTTC. J is TRBJ2-1 and V is TRBV2, with TRBD2 identical over 13 bases. The CDR3 spans 16 residues. Losses at the gene ends were 5 bases for V and 9 bases for J; bases not matched to a gene: 10. CDR1 SNHLY and CDR2 FYNNEI come from the germline V gene.

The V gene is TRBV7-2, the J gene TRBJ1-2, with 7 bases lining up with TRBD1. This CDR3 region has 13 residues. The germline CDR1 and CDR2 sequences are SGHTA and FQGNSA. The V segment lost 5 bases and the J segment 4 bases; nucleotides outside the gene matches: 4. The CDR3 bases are TGTGCCAGCAGCCCGGGACAGTCCTATGGCTACACCTTC. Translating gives CASSPGQSYGYTF.

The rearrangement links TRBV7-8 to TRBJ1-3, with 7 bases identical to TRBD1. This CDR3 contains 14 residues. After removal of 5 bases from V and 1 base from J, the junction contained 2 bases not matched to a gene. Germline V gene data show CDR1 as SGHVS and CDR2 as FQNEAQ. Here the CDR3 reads CASSPTGSGNTIYF. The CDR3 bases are TGTGCCAGCAGCCCGACAGGGTCTGGAAACACCATATATTTT. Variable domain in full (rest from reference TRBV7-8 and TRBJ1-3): GAGVSQSPRYKVAKRGQDVALRCDPISGHVSLFWYQQALGQGPEFLTYFQNEAQLDKSGLPSDRFFAERPEGSVSTLKIQRTQQEDSAVYLCASSPTGSGNTIYFGEGSWLTVV.

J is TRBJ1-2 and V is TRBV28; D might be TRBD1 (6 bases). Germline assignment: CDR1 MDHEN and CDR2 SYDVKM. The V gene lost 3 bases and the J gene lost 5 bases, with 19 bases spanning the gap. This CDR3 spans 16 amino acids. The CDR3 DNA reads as TGTGCCAGCAGTTTCGATGTGGGGAAACAGGGATATGGCTACACCTTC. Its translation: CASSFDVGKQGYGYTF.

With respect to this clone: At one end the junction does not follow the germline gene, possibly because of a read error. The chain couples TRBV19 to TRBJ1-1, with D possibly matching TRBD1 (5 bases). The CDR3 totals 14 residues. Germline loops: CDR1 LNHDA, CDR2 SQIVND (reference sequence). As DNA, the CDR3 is TGTGCGAGTACAGCGCGGGGCGCGGGGACTGAAGCTTTCTTT. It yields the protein CASTARGAGTEAFF. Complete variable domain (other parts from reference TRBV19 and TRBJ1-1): DGGITQSPKYLFRKEGQNVTLSCEQNLNHDAMYWYRQDPGQGLRLIYYSQIVNDFQKGDIAEGYSVSREKKESFPLTVTSAQKNPTAFYLCASTARGAGTEAFFGQGTRLTVV.

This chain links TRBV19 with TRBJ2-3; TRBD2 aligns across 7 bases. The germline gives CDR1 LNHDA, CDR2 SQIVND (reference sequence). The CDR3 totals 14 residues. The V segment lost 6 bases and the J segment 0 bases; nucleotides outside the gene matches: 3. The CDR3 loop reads CASSGLDSTDTQYF. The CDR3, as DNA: TGTGCCAGTAGCGGACTAGACAGCACAGATACGCAGTATTTT.

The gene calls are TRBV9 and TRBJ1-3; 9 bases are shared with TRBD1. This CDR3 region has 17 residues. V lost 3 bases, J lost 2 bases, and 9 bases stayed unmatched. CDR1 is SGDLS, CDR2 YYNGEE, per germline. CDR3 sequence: CASSASDRGWAGNTIYF. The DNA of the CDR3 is TGTGCCAGCAGCGCATCGGACAGGGGATGGGCTGGAAACACCATATATTTT. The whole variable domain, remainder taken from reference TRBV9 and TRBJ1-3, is DSGVTQTPKHLITATGQRVTLRCSPRSGDLSVYWYQQSLDQGLQFLIQYYNGEERAKGNILERFSAQQFPDLHSELNLSSLELGDSALYFCASSASDRGWAGNTIYFGEGSWLTVV.

In nucleotides, the CDR3 is TGTGCCAGCTCACTTACAGGGAGCACTGAAGCTTTCTTT. Protein: CASSLTGSTEAFF. The chain has TRBV18 and TRBJ1-1, with D maybe TRBD1 (6 bases). Trimming took off 4 bases at V and 4 bases at J, with 10 bases between the two ends. There are 13 residues in the CDR3. Germline assignment: CDR1 KGHSH and CDR2 LQKENI.

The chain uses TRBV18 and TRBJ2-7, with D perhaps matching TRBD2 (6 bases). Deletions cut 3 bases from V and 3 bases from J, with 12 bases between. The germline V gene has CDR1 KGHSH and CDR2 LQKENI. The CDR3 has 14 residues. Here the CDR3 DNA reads TGTGCCAGCTCACCTTCGGGGGAGGACTACGAGCAGTACTTC. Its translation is CASSPSGEDYEQYF.

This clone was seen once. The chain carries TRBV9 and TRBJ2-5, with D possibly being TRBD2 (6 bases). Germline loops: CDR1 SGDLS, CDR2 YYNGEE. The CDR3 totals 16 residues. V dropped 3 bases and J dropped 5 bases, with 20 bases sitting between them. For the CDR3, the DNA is TGTGCCAGCAGCGGACCGGGACTGGCGGGATCGGAGACCCAGTACTTC. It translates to CASSGPGLAGSETQYF.

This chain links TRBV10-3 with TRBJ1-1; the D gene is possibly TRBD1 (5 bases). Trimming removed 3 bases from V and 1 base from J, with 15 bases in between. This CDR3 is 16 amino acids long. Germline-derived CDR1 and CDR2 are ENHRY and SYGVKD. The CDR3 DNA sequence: TGTGCCATCAGTGAAAGACAGAGCTCTACGAACACTGAAGCTTTCTTT. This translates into CAISERQSSTNTEAFF.

The CDR3 DNA is TGTGCCAGCAGTTACAGGAGAACCCCTAACTATGGCTACACCTTC. Its translation: CASSYRRTPNYGYTF. V gene TRBV6-5 combines with J gene TRBJ1-2, with D hard to call. Trimming cost V 2 bases and J 0 bases, with 10 bases left between them. Germline-derived CDR1 and CDR2 are MNHEY and SVGAGI. The CDR3 length is 15 residues.